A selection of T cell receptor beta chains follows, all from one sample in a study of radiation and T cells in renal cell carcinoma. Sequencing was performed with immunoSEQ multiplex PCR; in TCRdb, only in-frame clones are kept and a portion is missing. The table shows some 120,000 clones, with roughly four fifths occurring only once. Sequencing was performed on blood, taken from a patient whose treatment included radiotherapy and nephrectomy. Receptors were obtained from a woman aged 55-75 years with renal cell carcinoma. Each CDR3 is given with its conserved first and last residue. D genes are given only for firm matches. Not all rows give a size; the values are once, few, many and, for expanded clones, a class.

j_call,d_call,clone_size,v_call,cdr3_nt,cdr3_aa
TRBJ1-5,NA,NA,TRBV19,TGTGCCAGTAGTATAGGGACGCGACAGCCCCAGCATTTT,CASSIGTRQPQHF
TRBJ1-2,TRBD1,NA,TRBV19,TGTGCCAGTAATCCGACGGACAGGGTCCGAAATGGCTACACCTTC,CASNPTDRVRNGYTF
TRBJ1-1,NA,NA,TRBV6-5,TGTGCCAGCAGGAGACAGCTTATGAACACTGAAGCTTTCTTT,CASRRQLMNTEAFF
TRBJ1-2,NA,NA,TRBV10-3,TGTGCCATCAGACTTCAAGGGGATTCAGGCTATGGCTACACCTTC,CAIRLQGDSGYGYTF
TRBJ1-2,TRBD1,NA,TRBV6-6,TGTGCCAGCAGTTACGGGACAGGGGTTGGCTACACCTTC,CASSYGTGVGYTF
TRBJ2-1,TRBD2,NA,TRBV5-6,TGTGCCAGCAGCCCGGCGACTAGCGGGAGGTACAATGAGCAGTTCTTC,CASSPATSGRYNEQFF
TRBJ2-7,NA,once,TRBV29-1,TGCAGCGTTGGACAGGCCAGGGGCGAGCAGTACTTC,CSVGQARGEQYF
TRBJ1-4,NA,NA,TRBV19,TGTGCCAGTAGTATAGGAACAACAACTAATGAAAAACTGTTTTTT,CASSIGTTTNEKLFF
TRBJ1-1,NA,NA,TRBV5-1,TGCGCCAGCAGCCCGCAGATGACAGTGAACACTGAAGCTTTCTTT,CASSPQMTVNTEAFF
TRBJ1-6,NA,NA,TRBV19,TGTGCCAGTAGTAGGGGCAGGGAAGATAATTCACCCCTCCACTTT,CASSRGREDNSPLHF
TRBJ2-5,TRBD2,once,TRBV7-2,TGTGCCAGCAGCTTGCCCGGGACTAGCGGGAATAGAAAGACCCAGTACTTC,CASSLPGTSGNRKTQYF
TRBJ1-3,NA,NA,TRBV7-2,TGTGCCAGCAGCCAACTGGCAGGGACGGGAAACACCATATATTTT,CASSQLAGTGNTIYF
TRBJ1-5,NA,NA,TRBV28,TGTGCCAGCAGTCCCGAGATTGGGAAAATTAGGGCTCAGCCCCAGCATTTT,CASSPEIGKIRAQPQHF
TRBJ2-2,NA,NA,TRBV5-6,TGTGCCAGCCGTCGAGAGGGCCAGGTCGGGGAGCTGTTTTTT,CASRREGQVGELFF
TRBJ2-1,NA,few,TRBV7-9,TGTGCCAGCAGCCAGGACAGCCCGGGACAGCAGTTCTTC,CASSQDSPGQQFF
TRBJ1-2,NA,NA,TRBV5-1,TGCGCCAGCAGCTCCAATTCCGGGCAGGGGCATGGCTACACCTTC,CASSSNSGQGHGYTF
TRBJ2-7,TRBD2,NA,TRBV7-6,TGTGCCAGCAGCTCCCTGGCGGGAGGGCCGGGCGAGCAGTACTTC,CASSSLAGGPGEQYF
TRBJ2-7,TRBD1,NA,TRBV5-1,TGCGCCAGCAGCTTTGGTACAGGGGAAAGATACGAGCAGTACTTC,CASSFGTGERYEQYF
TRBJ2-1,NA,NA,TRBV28,TGTGCCAGCACCACCGGCCAGGGAGCCTACAATGAGCAGTTCTTC,CASTTGQGAYNEQFF
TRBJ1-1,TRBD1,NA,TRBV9,TGTGCCAGCAGCGTAGGGACAGGGAACACTGAAGCTTTCTTT,CASSVGTGNTEAFF
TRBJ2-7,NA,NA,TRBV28,TGTGCCAGCAGTTACGGCTACGAGCAGTACTTC,CASSYGYEQYF
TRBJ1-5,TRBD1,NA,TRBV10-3,TGTGCCATCAGTGAACAGGGGAGCAATCAGCCCCAGCATTTT,CAISEQGSNQPQHF
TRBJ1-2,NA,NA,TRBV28,TGTGCCAGCACCTTGCGGGACACTTTCTACTACACCTTC,CASTLRDTFYYTF
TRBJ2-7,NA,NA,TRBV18,TGTGCCAGCTCACCACCGGACGGCTACGAGCAGTACTTC,CASSPPDGYEQYF
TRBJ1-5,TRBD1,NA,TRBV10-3,TGTGCCATCAGTAACCCACAGGGGGGGCGAGGTAATCAGCCCCAGCATTTT,CAISNPQGGRGNQPQHF
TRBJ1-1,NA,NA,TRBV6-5,TGTGCCAGCAGTTACTCTGGTTGGGGGAACACTGAAGCTTTCTTT,CASSYSGWGNTEAFF
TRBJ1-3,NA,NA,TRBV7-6,TGTGCCAGCAGCTTAGAGGCAGGATCTGGAAACACCATATATTTT,CASSLEAGSGNTIYF
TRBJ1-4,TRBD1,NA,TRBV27,TGTGCCAGCAGTTTAGACAGGGGTGAAAAACTGTTTTTT,CASSLDRGEKLFF
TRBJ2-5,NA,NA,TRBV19,TGTGCCAGTAGTAGAGGACCAGGAGAGACCCAGTACTTC,CASSRGPGETQYF
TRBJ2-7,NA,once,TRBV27,TGTGCCAGCAGTTTACGCGGGGCCCACTCCTACGAGCAGTACTTC,CASSLRGAHSYEQYF
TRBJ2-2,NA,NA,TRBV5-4,TGTGCCAGCAGCGTCGACAGGACGAACACCGGGGAGCTGTTTTTT,CASSVDRTNTGELFF
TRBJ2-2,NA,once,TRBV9,TGTGCCAGCAGCGTAGGAGGTTTTCCGGGTCCTTTAGGGGAGCTGTTTTTT,CASSVGGFPGPLGELFF
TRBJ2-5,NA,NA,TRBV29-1,TGCAGCGTTGGAGGACAAGAGACCCAGTACTTC,CSVGGQETQYF
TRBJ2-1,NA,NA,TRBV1,TGCACCAGCAGCCAAGATGAGGGGGGCAATGAGCAGTTCTTC,CTSSQDEGGNEQFF
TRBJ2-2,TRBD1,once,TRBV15,TGTGCCACCAGCAACCGACAGGGGATGGTCACCGGGGAGCTGTTTTTT,CATSNRQGMVTGELFF
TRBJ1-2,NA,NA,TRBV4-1,TGCGCCAGCAGCCAAGACTACCCTCAAGGGCAGGTGGATGGCTACACCTTC,CASSQDYPQGQVDGYTF
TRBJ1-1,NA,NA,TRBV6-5,TGTGCCAGCAGTTTAGAGGCAAGCCTGAACACTGAAGCTTTCTTT,CASSLEASLNTEAFF
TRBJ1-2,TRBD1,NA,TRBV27,TGTGCCAGCAGTTTTGGACAGGGGGCGAATCGGAATGGCTACACCTTC,CASSFGQGANRNGYTF
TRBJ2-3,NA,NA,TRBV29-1,TGCAGCGTTGAGTATCGGGCCTCCGGGGATACGCAGTATTTT,CSVEYRASGDTQYF
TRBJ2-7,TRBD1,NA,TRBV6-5,TGTGCCAGCAGTCTGGACAGGGCCTACGAGCAGTACTTC,CASSLDRAYEQYF
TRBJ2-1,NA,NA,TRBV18,TGTGCCAGCTCACCCCAGACAGACGATGAGCAGTTCTTC,CASSPQTDDEQFF
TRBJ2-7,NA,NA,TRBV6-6,TGTGCCAGCAATACAGGTTCGGTGTACGAGCAGTACTTC,CASNTGSVYEQYF
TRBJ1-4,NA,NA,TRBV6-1,TGTGCCAGCAGGGCTCCACCTAATGAAAAACTGTTTTTT,CASRAPPNEKLFF
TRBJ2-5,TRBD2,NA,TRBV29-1,TGCAGCGTTGAATTGAGGCGGGGGGAATACGGAGAGACCCAGTACTTC,CSVELRRGEYGETQYF
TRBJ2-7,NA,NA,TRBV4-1,TGCGCCAGCAGTTCTGACAGGTTCTACGAGCAGTACTTC,CASSSDRFYEQYF
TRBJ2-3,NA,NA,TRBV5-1,TGCGCCAGCAGCTTCTTCACAGATACGCAGTATTTT,CASSFFTDTQYF
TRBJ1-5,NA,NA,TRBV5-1,TGCGCCAGCAGCTTGGGTTACGGGGGCCGGAATCAGCCCCAGCATTTT,CASSLGYGGRNQPQHF
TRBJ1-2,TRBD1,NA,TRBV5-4,TGTGCCAGCAGCTCCAGGGGGCGCGAAGGCTACACCTTC,CASSSRGREGYTF
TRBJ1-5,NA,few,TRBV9,TGTGCCAGCAGCTTTCAGGGGTCGGGTCAGCCCCAGCATTTT,CASSFQGSGQPQHF
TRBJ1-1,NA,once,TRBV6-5,TGTGCCAGCAGTTACTCGGCAGGGGTGGCTTTCTTT,CASSYSAGVAFF
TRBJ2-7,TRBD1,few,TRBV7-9,TGTGCCAGCGGGATGGGACAGATGTCCGGTATTGAGCAGTACTTC,CASGMGQMSGIEQYF
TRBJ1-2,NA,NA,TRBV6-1,TGTGCCAGCAGTGATCCGGGACGAACTAACTATGGCTACACCTTC,CASSDPGRTNYGYTF
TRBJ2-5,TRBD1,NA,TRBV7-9,TGTGCCAGCAGCTTAGAGTCGACAGGGAAAGAGACCCAGTACTTC,CASSLESTGKETQYF
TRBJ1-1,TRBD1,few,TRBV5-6,TGTGCCAGCAGCCAGCAGGACAGGCGTGGCACTGAAGCTTTCTTT,CASSQQDRRGTEAFF
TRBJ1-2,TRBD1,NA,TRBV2,TGTGCCAGCATCAAAGGACAGGGGTCCTATGGCTACACCTTC,CASIKGQGSYGYTF